The 26 T cell receptor beta chains below come from one sample, sequenced in a study of T-cell memory formation after mild COVID-19 (dated by TCRdb to the early 2020s). The method behind the library was 5' RACE. The sequencer was an Illumina NovaSeq 6000. The public reads were run again by TCRdb, first through fastp at Q25 and then through MiXCR, and only productive beta chains were kept. Duplicate CDR3 protein sequences are folded into a single record with the most common DNA and genes. The sample records hundreds of thousands of distinct CDR3 sequences, 25% of which are singletons. 9.5% to 15% of the sample is in the top ten clones. The material sequenced was PBMCs or a T cell subset sorted from them (not recorded which). The receptors come from an adult woman who had mild COVID-19 (a few samples of this study predate the infection). The sample titles of this study are shuffled in the database, so cell type and time point are left out; the donor was told from shared clones.

This clonotype has just a few counts. The rearrangement uses TRBV20-1 and TRBJ2-1; 11 bases fit TRBD2. This CDR3 has 13 amino acids. J gave up 10 bases and V 3 bases, and 5 bases lay outside the gene matches. CDR1 DFQATT and CDR2 SNEGSKA come from the germline V gene (reference sequence). The CDR3 DNA reads TGCAGTGCTAGGTTTAGCGGGAGGGGAGAGCAGTTCTTC. This codes for CSARFSGRGEQFF.

The chain uses TRBV6-2 or TRBV6-3 and TRBJ2-1, with 7 positions matching TRBD1. The CDR3 spans 14 residues. Trimming cost V 5 bases and J 9 bases; bases outside gene matches: 10. Germline CDR1 reads MNHEY; CDR2 reads SVGEGT. The CDR3 region is CASSLHDRDREQFF. CDR3 DNA: TGTGCCAGCAGTCTTCACGACAGGGATCGTGAGCAGTTCTTC.

Only a few counts were recorded for this clonotype. The chain joins TRBV13 to TRBJ2-1; the match to TRBD2 covers 11 bases. Germline CDR1 reads PRHDT; CDR2 reads FYEKMQ (reference sequence). Trimming removed 7 bases from V and 6 bases from J; junction bases left unmatched: 11. CDR3 length: 16 amino acids. The CDR3 reads CASTFSGRAIFNEQFF. For the CDR3, the DNA is TGTGCCAGCACGTTTAGCGGGAGGGCCATCTTCAATGAGCAGTTCTTC.

V is TRBV11-2 and J is TRBJ2-5; 7 nucleotides line up with TRBD1. The V gene end was trimmed by 4 bases and the J gene end by 5 bases; junction bases not matched to a gene: 13. CDR1 is SGHAT, CDR2 FQNNGV, per germline. The CDR3 contains 16 residues. CDR3 bases: TGTGCCAGCAGCTCTTTCCCGACAGGGTCACGGGAGACCCAGTACTTC. Amino acids: CASSSFPTGSRETQYF. Combining the CDR3 with reference TRBV11-2 and TRBJ2-5 gives the whole variable domain EAGVAQSPRYKIIEKRQSVAFWCNPISGHATLYWYQQILGQGPKLLIQFQNNGVVDDSQLPKDRFSAERLKGVDSTLKIQPAKLEDSAVYLCASSSFPTGSRETQYFGPGTRLLVL.

The rearrangement joins TRBV24-1 to TRBJ2-5; D perhaps matches TRBD2 (5 bases). The CDR3 length is 13 residues. Germline loops: CDR1 KGHDR, CDR2 SFDVKD. Deletions cut 9 bases from V and 5 bases from J, with 15 bases between. The CDR3 DNA reads as TGTGCCACCGCATACGGGGTCGGGGAGACCCAGTACTTC. It encodes CATAYGVGETQYF.

The chain recombines TRBV5-1 with TRBJ1-2; TRBD1 matches at 8 bases. With V trimmed by 0 bases and J by 0 bases, 4 bases remained unmatched. Germline V gene data show CDR1 as SGHRS and CDR2 as YFSETQ. The CDR3 runs to 16 residues. This chain's CDR3 is CASSLVGQGPNYGYTF. The CDR3 coding sequence is TGCGCCAGCAGCTTGGTCGGACAGGGCCCTAACTATGGCTACACCTTC.

The V gene is TRBV7-9, the J gene TRBJ2-3, with 11 positions matching TRBD2. Germline CDR1 and CDR2: SEHNR and FQNEAQ (reference sequence). The CDR3 has 16 amino acids. The ends lost 6 bases at V and 2 bases at J; junction bases unmatched: 7. The CDR3 bases are TGTGCCAGCAGTCAAGGGACTAGCGGACTCACAGATACGCAGTATTTT. It codes for CASSQGTSGLTDTQYF.

The rearrangement uses TRBV25-1 and TRBJ1-2, with D unclear. Germline-derived CDR1 and CDR2 are MGHDK and SYGVNS. Trimming took off 6 bases at V and 7 bases at J, with 12 bases between the two ends. CDR3 length equals 12 residues. CDR3: CASRTVAGGYTF. Here the CDR3 DNA reads TGTGCCAGCAGGACCGTCGCGGGTGGCTACACCTTC.

This rearrangement joins TRBV25-1 to TRBJ2-3; no reliable D call. The CDR3 loop spans 12 amino acids. CDR1 and CDR2 (germline): MGHDK, SYGVNS. The ends were cut back, 8 bases at V and 2 bases at J, with 8 bases in the middle. CDR3 coding DNA: TGTGCCAGCGCCGTTGTCACAGATACGCAGTATTTT. Encoded protein: CASAVVTDTQYF.

The rearrangement uses TRBV7-8 and TRBJ1-5, with TRBD1 matching over 8 bases. With 5 bases clipped from V and 2 bases from J, the junction kept 14 bases outside the gene matches. The CDR3 spans 18 residues. Germline V gene data show CDR1 as SGHVS and CDR2 as FQNEAQ. CDR3 protein: CASSPRQGRKGGNQPQHF. For the CDR3, the DNA is TGTGCCAGCAGCCCTCGACAGGGGCGGAAGGGGGGCAATCAGCCCCAGCATTTT.

V and J are TRBV24-1 and TRBJ1-3; D uncertain. Between the trimmed V and J ends, which lost 8 bases and 4 bases, there was a span of 29 bases. This CDR3 comprises 19 residues. The germline V gene encodes CDR1 KGHDR and CDR2 SFDVKD. CDR3 amino acids: CATNLPYLNSQAIGNTIYF. The DNA for the CDR3 is TGTGCCACCAACTTACCTTACCTTAACAGCCAGGCTATCGGAAACACCATATATTTT.

This clonotype was picked up a small number of times. The J gene is TRBJ2-3, the V gene TRBV5-6; D ambiguous. Per germline, CDR1 SGHDT and CDR2 YYEEEE. This CDR3 has 14 amino acids. Trimming removed 1 base from V and 0 bases from J, with 6 bases in between. The CDR3 region has the DNA TGTGCCAGCAGCTTGCTGGACAGCACAGATACGCAGTATTTT. Its translation is CASSLLDSTDTQYF.

This clonotype has just a few counts. The chain couples TRBV6-5 to TRBJ2-3, with D possibly matching TRBD2 (5 bases). The CDR3 has 16 amino acids. The V end lost 4 bases, the J end lost 3 bases, and 17 bases lay between the germline ends. Germline loops: CDR1 MNHEY, CDR2 SVGAGI. CDR3 nucleotide sequence: TGTGCCAGCAGTTCACCGGATCTATCGGGGACAGATACGCAGTATTTT. Translation gives CASSSPDLSGTDTQYF.

This clonotype has at least ten counts. This rearrangement joins TRBV20-1 to TRBJ2-7; TRBD1 or TRBD2 may be the D gene (5 bases each). Germline V lookup: CDR1 DFQATT, CDR2 SNEGSKA (reference sequence). This CDR3 region has 13 residues. The V gene lost 3 bases and the J gene lost 8 bases, with 17 bases spanning the gap. The CDR3 DNA reads as TGCAGTGCTAGTAAGGAACGGGACGGCCAGCAGTACTTC. Translated, it gives CSASKERDGQQYF.

The chain employs TRBV15 and TRBJ2-5; perhaps TRBD2 as D (5 bases). Germline loops: CDR1 LNHNV, CDR2 YYDKDF (reference sequence). Trimming stripped 0 bases from V and 2 bases from J, with 7 bases between. This CDR3 spans 14 amino acids. CDR3 residues: CATSRDTGQETQYF. The CDR3 nucleotides are TGTGCCACCAGCAGAGATACGGGGCAAGAGACCCAGTACTTC. Based on the CDR3 plus reference TRBV15 and TRBJ2-5, the full variable domain is DAMVIQNPRYQVTQFGKPVTLSCSQTLNHNVMYWYQQKSSQAPKLLFHYYDKDFNNEADTPDNFQSRRPNTSFCFLDIRSPGLGDTAMYLCATSRDTGQETQYFGPGTRLLVL.

This clonotype has more than one count but fewer than ten. The chain couples TRBV12-3 or TRBV12-4 to TRBJ1-5; tentatively, D is TRBD1 (5 bases). V lost 4 bases to trimming and J lost 6 bases, with 16 bases between them. This CDR3 contains 15 residues. This CDR3 reads CASSSGKGVGQPQHF. Written as DNA, the CDR3 is TGTGCCAGCAGTTCCGGGAAAGGGGTCGGTCAGCCCCAGCATTTT.

The V gene is TRBV7-9, the J gene TRBJ2-1; D possibly uses TRBD1 or TRBD2 (5 bases each). The V gene lost 1 base and the J gene lost 5 bases, with 21 bases spanning the gap. The CDR3 runs to 18 residues. Germline-derived CDR1 and CDR2 are SEHNR and FQNEAQ (reference sequence). The CDR3 reads CASSLGIRGPPHHNEQFF. Written as DNA, the CDR3 is TGTGCCAGCAGCTTAGGGATACGGGGACCCCCTCACCACAATGAGCAGTTCTTC.

This chain links TRBV7-6 with TRBJ2-2; D gene unclear. V lost 1 base and J 5 bases, leaving 11 bases between the germline ends. CDR3 size: 15 residues. The germline gives CDR1 SGHVS, CDR2 FNYEAQ. CDR3 sequence: CASSLVRVGTGELFF. The CDR3 bases are TGTGCCAGCAGCTTAGTCCGAGTCGGGACCGGGGAGCTGTTTTTT.

This clonotype occurred a few times. The rearrangement uses TRBV5-1 and TRBJ2-1; 11 bases line up with TRBD2. This CDR3 is built from 16 residues. Unmatched junction bases numbered 7, after V lost 0 bases and J lost 8 bases. Per germline, CDR1 SGHRS and CDR2 YFSETQ. Here the CDR3 DNA reads TGCGCCAGCAGCTTGGATGCTAGCGGGGGGCCCCATGAGCAGTTCTTC. This gives the protein CASSLDASGGPHEQFF. The whole variable domain, remainder taken from reference TRBV5-1 and TRBJ2-1, is KAGVTQTPRYLIKTRGQQVTLSCSPISGHRSVSWYQQTPGQGLQFLFEYFSETQRNKGNFPGRFSGRQFSNSRSEMNVSTLELGDSALYLCASSLDASGGPHEQFFGPGTRLTVL.

The rearrangement links TRBV5-4 to TRBJ2-6; TRBD1 matches at 10 bases. J lost 1 base, V lost 4 bases, and 11 bases had no gene match. The CDR3 covers 19 residues. Germline CDR1 SGHNT, CDR2 YYREEE (reference sequence). CDR3 coding DNA: TGTGCCAGCAGCCCAAATCCGACAGGGGGCCTATCTGGGGCCAACGTCCTGACTTTC. Encoded protein: CASSPNPTGGLSGANVLTF.

This clonotype came up a few times. The chain employs TRBV7-2 and TRBJ2-2, with D possibly being TRBD2 (5 bases). Trimming took off 5 bases at V and 2 bases at J, with 18 bases between the two ends. The CDR3 loop spans 17 amino acids. Germline V gene lookup returns CDR1 SGHTA and CDR2 FQGNSA. Here the CDR3 reads CASSARPIGVNTGELFF. The CDR3 nucleotides read TGTGCCAGCAGCGCCCGACCCATCGGGGTAAACACCGGGGAGCTGTTTTTT.

Only a few counts were recorded for this clonotype. The rearrangement joins TRBV15 to TRBJ1-1; TRBD1 might be the D (5 bases). This CDR3 is built from 15 residues. The germline V gene encodes CDR1 LNHNV and CDR2 YYDKDF (reference sequence). V lost 0 bases and J 3 bases, leaving 11 bases between the germline ends. DNA of the CDR3: TGTGCCACCAGCAGAGAAGGGCAGGGCGACACTGAAGCTTTCTTT. Its protein product is CATSREGQGDTEAFF.

The chain uses TRBV5-1 and TRBJ2-1, with D hard to call. This CDR3 is 14 amino acids long. Germline loops: CDR1 SGHRS, CDR2 YFSETQ. V lost 1 base and J 8 bases, leaving 13 bases between the germline ends. The CDR3 loop is CASSLSAGDDEQFF. DNA of the CDR3: TGCGCCAGCAGCTTGTCTGCCGGCGACGATGAGCAGTTCTTC.

In its sample, this clonotype was seen a few times. The chain employs TRBV24-1 and TRBJ2-1; the match to TRBD2 covers 8 bases. The CDR3 spans 15 residues. The V segment lost 0 bases and the J segment 6 bases; nucleotides outside the gene matches: 3. CDR1 KGHDR and CDR2 SFDVKD come from the germline V gene. This CDR3 is CATSDLERECNEQFF. In nucleotides, the CDR3 is TGTGCCACCAGTGATTTGGAGCGGGAGTGCAATGAGCAGTTCTTC.

This sequence joins TRBV19 and TRBJ1-2; D is possibly TRBD1 (6 bases). Germline assignment: CDR1 LNHDA and CDR2 SQIVND (reference sequence). Trimming shortened V by 10 bases and J by 6 bases, and 18 bases separated the two germline ends. This CDR3 is built from 13 residues. The DNA for the CDR3 is TGTGCCACCCGGGTCAGGGGCAACGATGGCTACACCTTC. This sequence encodes CATRVRGNDGYTF.

In this sample, this clonotype turned up a few times. J is TRBJ2-3 and V is TRBV7-9; 12 bases line up with TRBD2. Per the germline V gene, CDR1 is SEHNR and CDR2 is FQNEAQ (reference sequence). The V and J ends lost 6 bases and 5 bases, in that order; junction bases with no gene match: 9. This CDR3 spans 16 amino acids. The CDR3, as DNA: TGTGCCAGCAGACGACTAGCGGGGGATTTGGGAGATACGCAGTATTTT. It specifies CASRRLAGDLGDTQYF.